The rows below give T cell receptor beta chains drawn from one sample of a study of T cells after yellow fever vaccination. MiXCR, run by TCRdb on the 5' RACE reads, gives a single entry per CDR3 protein. Of 200,000 to 300,000 distinct CDR3 sequences in the sample, 10% to 15% were seen once. Source: CD4+ T cells sorted from PBMCs, taken 45 days after the yellow fever booster vaccination. These receptor sequences come from a man younger than 40 who received the YFV17D yellow fever vaccine. Each CDR3 is given with its conserved first and last residue. D genes are given only for firm matches. Only part of the rows carry a size: once, few, many, or a class if the clone is expanded.

>TRBJ1-4|.|TRBV7-6|many
TGTGCCAGCAGCTTCCGGGGAGGAACTAATGAAAAACTGTTTTTT
CASSFRGGTNEKLFF
>TRBJ2-5|.|TRBV29-1|.
TGCAGCGTTGGACAGGTGCTCCAAGAGACCCAGTACTTC
CSVGQVLQETQYF
>TRBJ2-1|TRBD1|TRBV7-2|few
TGTGCCAGCAGCCCTGGACAGGGTAGCGGGTTCTTC
CASSPGQGSGFF
>TRBJ2-2|.|TRBV5-1|.
TGCGCCAGCAGCTGGACAGTCGGGGAGCTGTTTTTT
CASSWTVGELFF
>TRBJ1-4|TRBD1|TRBV7-2|few
TGTGCCAGCAGCTTAGGTGGAGACAGGGTGGCTGAAAAACTGTTTTTT
CASSLGGDRVAEKLFF
>TRBJ2-1|.|TRBV10-3|few
TGTGCCATCAGCCGGAGGGGGCAAGACAATGAGCAGTTCTTC
CAISRRGQDNEQFF
>TRBJ2-3|TRBD2|TRBV29-1|few
TGCAGCGCCCTACTGATACTAGCGGGACTCACAGATACGCAGTATTTT
CSALLILAGLTDTQYF
>TRBJ2-1|.|TRBV24-1|.
TGTGCCACCAGTGATGACCGGGCACCCCGCGGGCAGTTCTTC
CATSDDRAPRGQFF
>TRBJ2-1|.|TRBV20-1|few
TGCAGTGCTAGACGTAGCGGCTACAATGAGCAGTTCTTC
CSARRSGYNEQFF
>TRBJ2-1|.|TRBV20-1|.
TGCAGTGCTAAGAGGACAGCCCGGGAGCAGTTCTTC
CSAKRTAREQFF
>TRBJ2-1|.|TRBV9|few
TGTGCCAGCAGCGTAACGGTGGGCTCCTACAATGAGCAGTTCTTC
CASSVTVGSYNEQFF
>TRBJ2-2|TRBD1|TRBV7-9|.
TGTGCCAGCAGCCCGACAGGGCAGACCGGGGAGCTGTTTTTT
CASSPTGQTGELFF
>TRBJ2-1|.|TRBV5-5|.
TGTGCCAGCAGCTTGGGTGCGGGGTTCTCCTACAATGAGCAGTTCTTC
CASSLGAGFSYNEQFF
>TRBJ2-7|.|TRBV27|.
TGTGCCAGCAGCCGAATACGGGGGCTCTCCTACGAGCAGTACTTC
CASSRIRGLSYEQYF
>TRBJ2-3|.|TRBV5-1|.
TGCACCAGCAGCCTCGGACTCAGCACAGATACGCAGTATTTT
CTSSLGLSTDTQYF